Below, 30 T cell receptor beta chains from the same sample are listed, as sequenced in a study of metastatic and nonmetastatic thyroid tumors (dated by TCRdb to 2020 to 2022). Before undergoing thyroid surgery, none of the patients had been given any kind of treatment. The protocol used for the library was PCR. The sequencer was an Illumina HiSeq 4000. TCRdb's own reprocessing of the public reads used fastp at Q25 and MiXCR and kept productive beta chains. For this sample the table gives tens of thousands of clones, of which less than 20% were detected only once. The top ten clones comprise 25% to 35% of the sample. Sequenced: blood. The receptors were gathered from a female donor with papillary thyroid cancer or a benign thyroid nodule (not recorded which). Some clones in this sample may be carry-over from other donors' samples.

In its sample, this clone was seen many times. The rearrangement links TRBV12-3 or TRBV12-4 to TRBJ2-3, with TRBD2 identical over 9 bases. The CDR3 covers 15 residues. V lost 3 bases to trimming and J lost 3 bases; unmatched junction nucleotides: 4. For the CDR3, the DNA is TGTGCCAGCAGTTTCCACAGCGGGGGGACAGATACGCAGTATTTT. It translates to CASSFHSGGTDTQYF.

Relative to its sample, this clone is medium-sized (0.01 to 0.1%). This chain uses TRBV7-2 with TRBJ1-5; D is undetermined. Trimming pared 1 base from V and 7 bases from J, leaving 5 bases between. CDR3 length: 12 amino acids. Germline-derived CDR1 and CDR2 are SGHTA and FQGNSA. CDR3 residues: CASSLVGQPQHF. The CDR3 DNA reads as TGTGCCAGCAGCTTAGTAGGACAGCCCCAGCATTTT.

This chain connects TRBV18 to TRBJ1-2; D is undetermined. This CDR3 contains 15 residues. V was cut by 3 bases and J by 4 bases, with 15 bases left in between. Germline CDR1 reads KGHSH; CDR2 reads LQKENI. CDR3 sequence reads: CASSPQWCETYGYTF. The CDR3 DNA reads TGTGCCAGCTCACCGCAGTGGTGTGAGACCTATGGCTACACCTTC.

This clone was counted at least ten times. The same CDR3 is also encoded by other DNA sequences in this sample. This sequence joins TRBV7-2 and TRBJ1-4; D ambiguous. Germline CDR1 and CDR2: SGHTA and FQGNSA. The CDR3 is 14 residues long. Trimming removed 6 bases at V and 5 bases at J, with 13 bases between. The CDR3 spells CASSMRTSNEKLFF. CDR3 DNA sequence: TGTGCCAGCAGTATGAGGACGTCGAATGAAAAACTGTTTTTT.

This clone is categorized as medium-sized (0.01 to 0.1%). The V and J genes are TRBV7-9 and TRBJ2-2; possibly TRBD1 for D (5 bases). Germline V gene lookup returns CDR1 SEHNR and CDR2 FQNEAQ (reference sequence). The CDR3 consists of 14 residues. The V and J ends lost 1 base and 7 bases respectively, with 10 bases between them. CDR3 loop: CASSLEGKGGELFF. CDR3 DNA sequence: TGTGCCAGCAGCTTAGAGGGGAAAGGCGGGGAGCTGTTTTTT.

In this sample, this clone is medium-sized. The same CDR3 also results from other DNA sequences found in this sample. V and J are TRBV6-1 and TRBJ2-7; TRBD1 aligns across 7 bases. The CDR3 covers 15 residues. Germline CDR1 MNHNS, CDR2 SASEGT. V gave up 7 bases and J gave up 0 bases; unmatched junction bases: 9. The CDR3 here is CASMGIGTVSYEQYF. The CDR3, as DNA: TGTGCCAGCATGGGGATCGGGACAGTCTCCTACGAGCAGTACTTC.

The DNA for the CDR3 is TGTGCCAGCAGTGTCCCCCTCACTAGTACAGATACGCAGTATTTT. Translated: CASSVPLTSTDTQYF. The chain employs TRBV27 and TRBJ2-3; tentatively, D is TRBD2 (5 bases). V was trimmed by 5 bases and J by 3 bases, leaving 15 bases between them. Germline lookup yields CDR1 MNHEY and CDR2 SMNVEV (reference sequence). The CDR3 length is 15 residues.

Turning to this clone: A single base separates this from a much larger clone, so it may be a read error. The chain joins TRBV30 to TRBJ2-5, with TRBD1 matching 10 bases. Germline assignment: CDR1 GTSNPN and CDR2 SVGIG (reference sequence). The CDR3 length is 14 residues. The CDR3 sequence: CARSAGTGDETQYF. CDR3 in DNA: TGTGCCCGGAGTGCAGGGACAGGGGATGAGACCCAGTACTTC. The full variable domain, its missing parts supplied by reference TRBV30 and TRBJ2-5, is SQTIHQWPATLVQPVGSPLSLECTVEGTSNPNLYWYRQAAGRGLQLLFYSVGIGQISSEVPQNLSASRPQDRQFILSSKKLLLSDSGFYLCARSAGTGDETQYFGPGTRLLVL.

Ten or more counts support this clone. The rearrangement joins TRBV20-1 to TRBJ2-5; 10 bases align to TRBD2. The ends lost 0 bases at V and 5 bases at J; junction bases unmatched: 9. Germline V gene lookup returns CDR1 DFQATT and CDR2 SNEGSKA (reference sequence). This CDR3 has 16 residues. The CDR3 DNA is TGCAGTGCTAGAGATCAGCGGGAGGGCAAGTTTGAGACCCAGTACTTC. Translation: CSARDQREGKFETQYF.

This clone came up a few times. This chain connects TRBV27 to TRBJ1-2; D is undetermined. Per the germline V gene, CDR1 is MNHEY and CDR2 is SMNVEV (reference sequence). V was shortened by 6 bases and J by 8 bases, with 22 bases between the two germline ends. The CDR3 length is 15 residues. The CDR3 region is CASRCYSLLRGGYTF. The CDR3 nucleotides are TGTGCCAGCAGGTGCTACAGCCTCCTGCGCGGCGGCTACACCTTC.

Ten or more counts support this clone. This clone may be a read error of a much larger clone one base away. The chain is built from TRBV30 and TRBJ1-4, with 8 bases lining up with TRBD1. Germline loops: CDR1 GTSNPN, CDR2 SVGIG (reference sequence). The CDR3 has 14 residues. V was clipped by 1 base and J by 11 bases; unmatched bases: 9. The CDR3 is CAWSDGQGWKKLFF. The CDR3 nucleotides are TGTGCCTGGAGTGACGGACAGGGATGGAAGAAACTGTTTTTT.

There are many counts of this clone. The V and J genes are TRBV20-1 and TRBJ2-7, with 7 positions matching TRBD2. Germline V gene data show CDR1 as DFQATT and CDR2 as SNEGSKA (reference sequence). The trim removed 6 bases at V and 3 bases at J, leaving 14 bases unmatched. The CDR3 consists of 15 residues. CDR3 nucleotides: TGCAGTGCCCCCCGTACAACGGGGGGTTACTACGAGCAGTACTTC. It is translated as CSAPRTTGGYYEQYF.

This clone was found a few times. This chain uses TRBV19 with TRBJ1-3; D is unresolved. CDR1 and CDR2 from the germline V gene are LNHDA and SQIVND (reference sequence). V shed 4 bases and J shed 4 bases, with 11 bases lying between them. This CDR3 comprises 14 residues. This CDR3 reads CASSNRESGNTIYF. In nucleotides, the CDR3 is TGTGCCAGTAGTAATAGGGAGTCCGGAAACACCATATATTTT.

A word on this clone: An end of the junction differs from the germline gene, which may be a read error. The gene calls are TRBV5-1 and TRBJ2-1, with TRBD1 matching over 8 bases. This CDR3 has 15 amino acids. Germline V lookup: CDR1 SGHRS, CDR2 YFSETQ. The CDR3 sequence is CASSLSLGTGGEHFF. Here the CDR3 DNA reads TGCGCCAGCAGCTTGTCTTTGGGGACAGGCGGTGAGCACTTCTTC.

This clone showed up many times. The CDR3 sequence: CASSATGLATGELFF. CDR3 DNA: TGTGCCAGCAGTGCGACAGGGTTAGCCACCGGGGAGCTGTTTTTT. The genes are TRBV2 and TRBJ2-2; TRBD1 aligns across 7 bases. The J segment lost 4 bases and the V segment lost 4 bases, leaving 6 bases of the junction unmatched. The germline CDR1 and CDR2 sequences are SNHLY and FYNNEI. The CDR3 runs 15 residues.

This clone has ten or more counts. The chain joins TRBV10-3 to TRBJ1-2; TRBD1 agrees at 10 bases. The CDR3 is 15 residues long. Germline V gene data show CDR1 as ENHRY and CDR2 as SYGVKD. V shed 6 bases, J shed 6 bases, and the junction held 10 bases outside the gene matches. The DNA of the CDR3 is TGTGCCATCAGCGGCGGGACAGGGGTAGTCGATGGCTACACCTTC. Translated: CAISGGTGVVDGYTF.

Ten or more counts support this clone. CDR3 protein: CASSRSGTSGSFGTQYF. The CDR3 nucleotides are TGTGCCAGCAGCCGCTCCGGGACTAGCGGGAGTTTCGGTACGCAGTATTTT. The chain is built from TRBV6-2 or TRBV6-3 and TRBJ2-3; 14 bases are a match to TRBD2. CDR1 and CDR2 from the germline V gene are MNHEY and SVGEGT. The length of the CDR3 is 17 residues. V lost 6 bases to trimming and J lost 8 bases; unmatched junction nucleotides: 13.

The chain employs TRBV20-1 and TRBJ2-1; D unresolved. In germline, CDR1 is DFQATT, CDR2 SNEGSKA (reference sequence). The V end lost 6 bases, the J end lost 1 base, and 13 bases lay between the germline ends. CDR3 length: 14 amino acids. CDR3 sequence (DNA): TGCAGTGCCAGACCTTTGAGTTCCTACAATGAGCAGTTCTTC. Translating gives CSARPLSSYNEQFF.

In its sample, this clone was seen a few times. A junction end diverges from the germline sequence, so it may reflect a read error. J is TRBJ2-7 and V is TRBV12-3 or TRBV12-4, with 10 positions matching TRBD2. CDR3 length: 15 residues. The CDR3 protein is CVSSLRAGGPGEQYF. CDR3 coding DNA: TGTGTCAGCAGTTTACGAGCGGGGGGGCCCGGCGAGCAGTACTTC.

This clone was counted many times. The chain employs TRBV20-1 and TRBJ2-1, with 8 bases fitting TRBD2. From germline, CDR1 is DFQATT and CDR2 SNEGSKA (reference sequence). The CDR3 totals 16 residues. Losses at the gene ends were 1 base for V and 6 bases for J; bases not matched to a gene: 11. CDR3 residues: CSARGGRAGVVNEQFF. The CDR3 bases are TGCAGTGCTAGAGGAGGGAGAGCGGGAGTTGTCAATGAGCAGTTCTTC.

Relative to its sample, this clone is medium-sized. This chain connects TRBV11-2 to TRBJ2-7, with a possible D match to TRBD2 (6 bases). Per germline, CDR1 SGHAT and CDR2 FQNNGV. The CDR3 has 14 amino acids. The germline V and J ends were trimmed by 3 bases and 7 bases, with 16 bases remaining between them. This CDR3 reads CASSFSGGVGEQYF. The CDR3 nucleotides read TGTGCCAGCAGCTTTTCCGGGGGTGTAGGGGAGCAGTACTTC.

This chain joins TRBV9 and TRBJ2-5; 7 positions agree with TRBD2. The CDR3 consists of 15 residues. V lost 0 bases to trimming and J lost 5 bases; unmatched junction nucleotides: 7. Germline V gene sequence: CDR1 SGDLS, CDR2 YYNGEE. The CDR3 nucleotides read TGTGCCAGCAGCGTAGGGGGGGGGTTAATCGAGACCCAGTACTTC. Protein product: CASSVGGGLIETQYF.

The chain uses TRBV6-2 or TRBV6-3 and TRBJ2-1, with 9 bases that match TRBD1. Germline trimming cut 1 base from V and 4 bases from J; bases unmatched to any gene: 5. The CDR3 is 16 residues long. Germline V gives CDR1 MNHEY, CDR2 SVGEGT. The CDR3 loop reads CASSYYPGQGYNEQFF. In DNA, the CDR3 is TGTGCCAGCAGTTACTACCCGGGACAGGGTTACAATGAGCAGTTCTTC.

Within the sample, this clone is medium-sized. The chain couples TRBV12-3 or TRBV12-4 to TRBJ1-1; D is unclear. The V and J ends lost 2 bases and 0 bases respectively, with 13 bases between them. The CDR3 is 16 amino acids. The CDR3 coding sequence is TGTGCCAGCAGTTTAAGTGTAACACCCTTGAACACTGAAGCTTTCTTT. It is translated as CASSLSVTPLNTEAFF.

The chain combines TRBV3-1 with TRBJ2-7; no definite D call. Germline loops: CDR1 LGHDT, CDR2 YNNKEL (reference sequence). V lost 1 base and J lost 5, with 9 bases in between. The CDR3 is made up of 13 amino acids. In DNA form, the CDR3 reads TGTGCCAGCAGCCAAGCGGCCGTCCACGAGCAGTACTTC. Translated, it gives CASSQAAVHEQYF.

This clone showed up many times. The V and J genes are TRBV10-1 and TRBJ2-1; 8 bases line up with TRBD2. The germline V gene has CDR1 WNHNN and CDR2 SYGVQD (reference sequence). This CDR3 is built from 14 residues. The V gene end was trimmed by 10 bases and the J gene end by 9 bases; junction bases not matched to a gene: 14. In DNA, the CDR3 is TGCGCCACCACCCCCGGGACTAGGTCTGGTGAGCAGTTCTTC. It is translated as CATTPGTRSGEQFF.

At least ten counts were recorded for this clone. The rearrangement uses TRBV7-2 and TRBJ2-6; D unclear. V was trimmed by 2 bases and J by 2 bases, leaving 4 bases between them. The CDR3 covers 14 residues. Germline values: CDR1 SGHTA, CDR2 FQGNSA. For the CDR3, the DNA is TGTGCCAGCAGCTTAAGGGCTGGGGCCAACGTCCTGACTTTC. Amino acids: CASSLRAGANVLTF. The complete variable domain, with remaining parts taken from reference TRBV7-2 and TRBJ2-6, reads GAGVSQSPSNKVTEKGKDVELRCDPISGHTALYWYRQSLGQGLEFLIYFQGNSAPDKSGLPSDRFSAERTGGSVSTLTIQRTQQEDSAVYLCASSLRAGANVLTFGAGSRLTVL.

The CDR3 nucleotides read TGTGCCTGGAGGTCTGTTGGCTACACCTTC. It translates to CAWRSVGYTF. J is TRBJ1-2 and V is TRBV30; no definite D call. The CDR3 has 10 amino acids. V gave up 3 bases and J gave up 7 bases, with 6 bases separating them. Germline CDR1 is GTSNPN and CDR2 is SVGIG (reference sequence).

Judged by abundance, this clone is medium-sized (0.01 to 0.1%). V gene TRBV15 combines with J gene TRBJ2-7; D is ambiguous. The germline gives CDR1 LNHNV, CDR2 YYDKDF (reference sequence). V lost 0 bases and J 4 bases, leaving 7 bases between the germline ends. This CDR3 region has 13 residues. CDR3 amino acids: CATSRDKEYEQYF. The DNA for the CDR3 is TGTGCCACCAGCAGAGATAAGGAGTACGAGCAGTACTTC.

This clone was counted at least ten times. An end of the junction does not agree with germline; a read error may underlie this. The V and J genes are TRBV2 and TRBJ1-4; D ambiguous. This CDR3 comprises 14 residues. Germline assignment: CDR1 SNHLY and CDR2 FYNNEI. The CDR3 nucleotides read TGTGCCAGCAGTGGATACGGAGGTAATGAAAAACTGCTTTTT. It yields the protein CASSGYGGNEKLLF.